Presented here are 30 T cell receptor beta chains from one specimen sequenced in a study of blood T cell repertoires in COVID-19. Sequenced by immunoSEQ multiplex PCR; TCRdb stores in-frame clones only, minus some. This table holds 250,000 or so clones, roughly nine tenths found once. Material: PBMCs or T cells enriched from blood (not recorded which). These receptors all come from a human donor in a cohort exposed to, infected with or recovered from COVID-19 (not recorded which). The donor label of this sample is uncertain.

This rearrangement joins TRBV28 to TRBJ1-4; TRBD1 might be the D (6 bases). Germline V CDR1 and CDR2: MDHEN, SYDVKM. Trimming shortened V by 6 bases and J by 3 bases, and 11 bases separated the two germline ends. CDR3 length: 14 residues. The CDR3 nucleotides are TGTGCCAGCAGGGGCCCAGGGGCTAATGAAAAACTGTTTTTT. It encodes CASRGPGANEKLFF.

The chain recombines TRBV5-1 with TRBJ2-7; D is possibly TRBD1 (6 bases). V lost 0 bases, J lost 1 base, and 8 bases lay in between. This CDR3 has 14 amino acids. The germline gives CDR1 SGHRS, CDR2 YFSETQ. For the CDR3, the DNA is TGCGCCAGCAGCTTGGAAAGGGGGTCCTACGAGCAGTACTTC. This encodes CASSLERGSYEQYF.

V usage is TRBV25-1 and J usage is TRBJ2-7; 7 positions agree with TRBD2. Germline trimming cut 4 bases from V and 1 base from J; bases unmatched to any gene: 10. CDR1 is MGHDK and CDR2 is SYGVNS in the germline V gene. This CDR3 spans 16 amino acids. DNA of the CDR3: TGTGCCAGCAGTGCCAGAGGAGCGGGGAGATCCTACGAGCAGTACTTC. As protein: CASSARGAGRSYEQYF.

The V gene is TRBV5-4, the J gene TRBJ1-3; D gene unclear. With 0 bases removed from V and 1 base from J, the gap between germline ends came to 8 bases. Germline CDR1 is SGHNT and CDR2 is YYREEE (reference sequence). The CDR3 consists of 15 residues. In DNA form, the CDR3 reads TGTGCCAGCAGCTTGGGAGGGTTATCTGGAAACACCATATATTTT. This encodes CASSLGGLSGNTIYF.

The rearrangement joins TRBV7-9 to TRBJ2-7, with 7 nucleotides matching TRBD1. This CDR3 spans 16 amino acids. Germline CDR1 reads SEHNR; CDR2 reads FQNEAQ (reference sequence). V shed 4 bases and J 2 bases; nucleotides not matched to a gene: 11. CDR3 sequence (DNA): TGTGCCAGCAGCTCATCGGACAGGCCGACGCCCTACGAGCAGTACTTC. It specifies CASSSSDRPTPYEQYF.

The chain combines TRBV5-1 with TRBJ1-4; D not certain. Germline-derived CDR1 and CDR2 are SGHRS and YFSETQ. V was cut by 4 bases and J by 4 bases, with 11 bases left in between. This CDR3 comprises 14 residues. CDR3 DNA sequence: TGCGCCAGCAGCCCGGAGGGCAGTAATGAAAAACTGTTTTTT. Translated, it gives CASSPEGSNEKLFF.

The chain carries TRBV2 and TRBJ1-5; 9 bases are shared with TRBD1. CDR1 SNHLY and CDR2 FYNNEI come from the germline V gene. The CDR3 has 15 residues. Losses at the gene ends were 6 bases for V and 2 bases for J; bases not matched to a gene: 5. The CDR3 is CASRGRTGGNQPQHF. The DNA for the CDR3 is TGTGCCAGCAGAGGGAGGACAGGGGGCAATCAGCCCCAGCATTTT.

CDR3 protein: CASSQGQVYGYTF. The DNA for the CDR3 is TGCGCCAGCAGCCAAGGACAGGTCTATGGCTACACCTTC. J is TRBJ1-2 and V is TRBV4-1; perhaps TRBD1 as D (6 bases). The CDR3 has 13 residues. The germline V gene encodes CDR1 MGHRA and CDR2 YSYEKL. V was clipped by 1 base and J by 4 bases, with 7 bases between them.

The CDR3 sequence is CASREQGDTEAFF. CDR3 nucleotides: TGTGCCAGTAGGGAACAGGGAGACACTGAAGCTTTCTTT. J is TRBJ1-1 and V is TRBV19; tentative D call: TRBD1 (6 bases). The CDR3 runs 13 residues. Germline V CDR1 and CDR2: LNHDA, SQIVND (reference sequence). With 6 bases removed from V and 3 bases from J, the gap between germline ends came to 11 bases.

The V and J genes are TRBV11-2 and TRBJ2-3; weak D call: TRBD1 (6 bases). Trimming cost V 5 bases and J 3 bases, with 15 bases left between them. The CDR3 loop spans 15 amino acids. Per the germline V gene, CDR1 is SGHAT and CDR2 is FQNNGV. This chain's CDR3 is CASSPVGGRTDTQYF. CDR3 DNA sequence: TGTGCCAGCAGCCCTGTTGGGGGCCGGACAGATACGCAGTATTTT.

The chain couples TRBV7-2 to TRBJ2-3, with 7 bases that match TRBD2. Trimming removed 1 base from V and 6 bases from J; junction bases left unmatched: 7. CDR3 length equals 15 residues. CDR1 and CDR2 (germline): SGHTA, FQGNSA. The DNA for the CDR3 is TGTGCCAGCAGCTTAGATGGGGGGGGTGTCGATACGCAGTATTTT. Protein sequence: CASSLDGGGVDTQYF.

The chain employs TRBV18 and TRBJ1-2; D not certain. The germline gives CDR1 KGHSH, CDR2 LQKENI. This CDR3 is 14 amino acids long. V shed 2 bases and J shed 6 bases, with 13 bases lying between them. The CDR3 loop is CASSPTVSVDGYTF. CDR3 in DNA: TGTGCCAGCTCACCAACGGTGTCGGTTGATGGCTACACCTTC. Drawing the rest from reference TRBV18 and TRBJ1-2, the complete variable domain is NAGVMQNPRHLVRRRGQEARLRCSPMKGHSHVYWYRQLPEEGLKFMVYLQKENIIDESGMPKERFSAEFPKEGPSILRIQQVVRGDSAAYFCASSPTVSVDGYTFGSGTRLTVV.

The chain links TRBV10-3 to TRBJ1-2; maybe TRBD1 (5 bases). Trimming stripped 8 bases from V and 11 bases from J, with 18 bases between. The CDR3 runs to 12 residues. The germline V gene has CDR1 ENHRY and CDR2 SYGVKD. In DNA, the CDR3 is TGTGCCATCGCCCTAGGTGACTCAGGGTACACCTTC. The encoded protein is CAIALGDSGYTF.

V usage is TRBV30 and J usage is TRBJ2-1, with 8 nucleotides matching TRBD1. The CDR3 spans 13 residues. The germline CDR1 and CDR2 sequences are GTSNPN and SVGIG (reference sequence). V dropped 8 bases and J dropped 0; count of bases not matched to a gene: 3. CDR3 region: CAGTGGSYNEQFF. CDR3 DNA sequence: TGTGCCGGTACAGGGGGCTCCTACAATGAGCAGTTCTTC.

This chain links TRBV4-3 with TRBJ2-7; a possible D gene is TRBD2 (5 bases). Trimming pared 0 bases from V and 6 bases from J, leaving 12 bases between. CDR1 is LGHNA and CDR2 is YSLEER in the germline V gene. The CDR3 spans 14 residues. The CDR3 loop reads CASSQDLGRPEQYF. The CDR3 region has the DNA TGCGCCAGCAGCCAAGACCTTGGGAGACCCGAGCAGTACTTC.

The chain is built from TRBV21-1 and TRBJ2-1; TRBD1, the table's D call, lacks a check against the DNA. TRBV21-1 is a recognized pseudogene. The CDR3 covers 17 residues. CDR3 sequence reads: CASRNRGWGPDWNEQFF. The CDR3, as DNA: TGTGCCAGCCGAAACAGGGGTTGGGGTCCGGACTGGAATGAGCAGTTCTTC.

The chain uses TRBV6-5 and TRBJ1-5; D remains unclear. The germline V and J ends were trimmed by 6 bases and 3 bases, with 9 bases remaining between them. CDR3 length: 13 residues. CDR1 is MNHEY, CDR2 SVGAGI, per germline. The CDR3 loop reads CASRHVLNQPQHF. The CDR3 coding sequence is TGTGCCAGCAGACATGTCCTCAATCAGCCCCAGCATTTT.

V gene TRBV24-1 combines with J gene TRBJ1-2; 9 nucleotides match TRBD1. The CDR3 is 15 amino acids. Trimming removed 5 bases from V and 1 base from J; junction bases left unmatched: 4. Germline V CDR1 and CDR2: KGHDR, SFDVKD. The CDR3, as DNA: TGTGCCACCAGTGGCCGGACAGGGGTTAACTATGGCTACACCTTC. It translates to CATSGRTGVNYGYTF.

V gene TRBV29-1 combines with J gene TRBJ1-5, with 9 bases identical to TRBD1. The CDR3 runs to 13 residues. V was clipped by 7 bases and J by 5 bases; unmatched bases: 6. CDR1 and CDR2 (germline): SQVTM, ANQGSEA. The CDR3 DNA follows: TGCAGCGCTGGACAGGGGCAGGATCAGCCCCAGCATTTT. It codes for CSAGQGQDQPQHF.

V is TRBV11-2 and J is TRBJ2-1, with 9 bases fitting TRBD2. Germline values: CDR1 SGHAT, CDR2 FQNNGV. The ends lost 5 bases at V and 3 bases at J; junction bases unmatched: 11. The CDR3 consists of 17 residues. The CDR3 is CASSPVLGLAIYNEQFF. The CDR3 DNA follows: TGTGCCAGCAGCCCCGTCCTCGGACTAGCGATCTACAATGAGCAGTTCTTC.

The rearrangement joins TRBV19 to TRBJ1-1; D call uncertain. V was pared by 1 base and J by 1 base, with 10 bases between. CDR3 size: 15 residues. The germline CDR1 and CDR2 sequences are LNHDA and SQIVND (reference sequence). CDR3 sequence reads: CASSIVWRGNTEAFF. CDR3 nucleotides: TGTGCCAGTAGTATAGTTTGGCGGGGGAACACTGAAGCTTTCTTT.

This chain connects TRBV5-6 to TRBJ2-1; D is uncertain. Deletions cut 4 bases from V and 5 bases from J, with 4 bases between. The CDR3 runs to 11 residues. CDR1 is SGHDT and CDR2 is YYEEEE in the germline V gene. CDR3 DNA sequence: TGTGCCAGCAGCCGGGACAATGAGCAGTTCTTC. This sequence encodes CASSRDNEQFF.

For the CDR3, the DNA is TGCAGCGTTCTCGCCTCGGCAGGGTCCTCCTACGAGCAGTACTTC. The encoded protein is CSVLASAGSSYEQYF. This chain joins TRBV29-1 and TRBJ2-7; perhaps TRBD1 as D (5 bases). This CDR3 is built from 15 residues. CDR1 SQVTM and CDR2 ANQGSEA come from the germline V gene. The V end was cut by 5 bases, the J end by 0 bases, with 17 bases between.

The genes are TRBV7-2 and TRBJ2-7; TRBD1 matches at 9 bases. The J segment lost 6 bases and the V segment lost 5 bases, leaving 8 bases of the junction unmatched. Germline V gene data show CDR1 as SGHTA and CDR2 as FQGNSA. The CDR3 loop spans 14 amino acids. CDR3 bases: TGTGCCAGCAGCCCGCAGTCGACAGGGGGCGAGCAGTACTTC. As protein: CASSPQSTGGEQYF.

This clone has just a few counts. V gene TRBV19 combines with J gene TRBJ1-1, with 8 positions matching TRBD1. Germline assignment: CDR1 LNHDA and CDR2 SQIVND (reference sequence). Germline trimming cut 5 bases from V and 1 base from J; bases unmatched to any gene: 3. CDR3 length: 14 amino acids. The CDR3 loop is CASSFGTGNTEAFF. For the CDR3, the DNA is TGTGCCAGTAGTTTCGGGACAGGGAACACTGAAGCTTTCTTT.

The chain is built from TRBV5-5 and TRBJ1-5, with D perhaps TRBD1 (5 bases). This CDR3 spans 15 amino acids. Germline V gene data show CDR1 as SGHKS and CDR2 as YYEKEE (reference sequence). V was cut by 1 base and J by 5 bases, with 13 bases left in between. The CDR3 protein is CASSLRVRQHQPQHF. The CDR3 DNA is TGTGCCAGCAGCTTGCGTGTGAGACAGCATCAGCCCCAGCATTTT.

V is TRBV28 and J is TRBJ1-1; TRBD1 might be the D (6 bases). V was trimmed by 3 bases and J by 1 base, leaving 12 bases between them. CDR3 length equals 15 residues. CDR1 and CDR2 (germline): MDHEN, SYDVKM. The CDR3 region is CASSFIGQPNTEAFF. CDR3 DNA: TGTGCCAGCAGTTTTATCGGACAGCCGAACACTGAAGCTTTCTTT. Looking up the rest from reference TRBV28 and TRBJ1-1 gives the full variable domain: DVKVTQSSRYLVKRTGEKVFLECVQDMDHENMFWYRQDPGLGLRLIYFSYDVKMKEKGDIPEGYSVSREKKERFSLILESASTNQTSMYLCASSFIGQPNTEAFFGQGTRLTVV.

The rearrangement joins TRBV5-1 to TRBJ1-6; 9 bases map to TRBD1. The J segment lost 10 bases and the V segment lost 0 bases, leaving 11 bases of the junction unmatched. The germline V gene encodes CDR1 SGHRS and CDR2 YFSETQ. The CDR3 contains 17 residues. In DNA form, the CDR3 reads TGCGCCAGCAGCTTGGAAGGGACAGGGAGAGATTTATCACCCCTCCACTTT. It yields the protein CASSLEGTGRDLSPLHF.

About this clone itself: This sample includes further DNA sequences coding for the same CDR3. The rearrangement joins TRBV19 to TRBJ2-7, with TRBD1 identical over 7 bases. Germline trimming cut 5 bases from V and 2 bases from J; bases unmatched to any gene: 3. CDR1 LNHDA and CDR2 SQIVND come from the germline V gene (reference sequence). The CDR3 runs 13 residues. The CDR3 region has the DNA TGTGCCAGTAGTTCCGGGACAGCCTACGAGCAGTACTTC. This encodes CASSSGTAYEQYF.

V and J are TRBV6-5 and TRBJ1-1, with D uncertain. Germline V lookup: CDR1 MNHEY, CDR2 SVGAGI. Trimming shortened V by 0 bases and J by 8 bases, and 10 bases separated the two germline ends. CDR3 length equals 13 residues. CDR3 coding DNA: TGTGCCAGCAGTTACTCGAGAAGCCAAGAAGCTTTCTTT. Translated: CASSYSRSQEAFF.